Each of the 26 T cell receptor beta chains below was sequenced from the same sample in a study of CD8+ T cells in alopecia areata. RNA was isolated and reverse transcribed to cDNA, the sequencing template. Sequencing was performed with immunoSEQ multiplex PCR; in TCRdb, only in-frame clones are kept and a portion is missing. This repertoire holds 2,500 to 3,000 clones, and none appear only once. The sequenced material came from lesional skin. These receptor sequences come from a C3H/HeJ mouse with alopecia areata. Strain haplotype (MHC): H2-k.

This clone was counted ten times or more. Any gene name here is a mouse gene name. The sequenced CDR3 bases are TGTGCTAGCAGTTACCGGGACAGATATGCT. Protein: CASSYRDRYA. The whole CDR3 reads CASSYRDRYAEQFF. This chain joins TRBV29 and TRBJ2-1; TRBD1 agrees at 7 bases. The read terminates 4 residues ahead of where the CDR3 ends, so the germline J gene completes it. This CDR3 has 14 amino acids. Germline trimming cut 4 bases from V and 4 bases from J; bases unmatched to any gene: 4. Germline CDR1 MSHET, CDR2 SYDVDS.

This clone was counted many times. The gene symbols are mouse symbols. The read terminates 4 residues ahead of where the CDR3 ends, so the germline J gene completes it. The chain couples TRBV19 to TRBJ2-5; the D gene is possibly TRBD2 (6 bases). Germline loops: CDR1 FNHDT, CDR2 SITEND (reference sequence). This CDR3 comprises 13 residues. Incomplete CDR3 DNA: TGTGCCAGCAGTATGATGGGGGACGAC. Amino acids: CASSMMGDD. The whole CDR3 is CASSMMGDDTQYF.

This clone has more than one count but fewer than ten. The gene names here belong to mouse. Read sequence stops 4 residues before the CDR3 end, and the germline J gene provides the missing end. The J gene is TRBJ2-7, the V gene TRBV2, with TRBD2 identical over 8 bases. The CDR3 totals 14 residues. The germline gives CDR1 LGHNA, CDR2 YSYQKL. J lost 3 bases, V lost 4 bases, and 5 bases had no gene match. This chain's CDR3 is CASSPRTGGYEQYF. CDR3 DNA, as far as it was read: TGTGCCAGCAGCCCACGCACTGGGGGCTAT.

The sample holds many counts of this clone. The gene symbols are mouse symbols. The sequence runs out 4 residues before the end of the CDR3; the remainder is reconstructed from the germline J gene. The rearrangement uses TRBV5 and TRBJ2-7; possibly TRBD2 for D (5 bases). Germline CDR1 is LGHNA and CDR2 is YNLKQL (reference sequence). This CDR3 has 12 amino acids. The covered CDR3 bases are TGTGCCAGCAGCCAAGGGACTTAT. Translated: CASSQGTY. The whole CDR3 reads CASSQGTYEQYF.

This clone has ten or more counts. The gene names given are mouse names. The missing CDR3 end, 4 residues past where the read stops, is filled in from the germline J gene. The chain joins TRBV31 to TRBJ2-1; D possibly corresponds to TRBD1 (6 bases). The CDR3 sequence is 13 residues long. CDR1 GKSSPN and CDR2 SITVG come from the germline V gene. The V gene lost 1 base and the J gene lost 4 bases, with 8 bases spanning the gap. The CDR3 here is CAWSPGTYAEQFF. CDR3 DNA (partial): TGTGCCTGGAGTCCCGGGACATATGCT.

This clone was observed many times. Gene labels here are mouse ones. The read is 4 residues too short to cover the CDR3 end, so that end is filled in from the germline J gene. The chain carries TRBV14 and TRBJ2-7, with 11 bases matching TRBD2. CDR3 length equals 16 residues. The germline CDR1 and CDR2 sequences are SGHDT and FRDEAV. The part of the CDR3 DNA that was read is TGTGCCAGCAGTGATGCAGAGGGACTGGGGGTTTAT. Translation gives CASSDAEGLGVY. The whole CDR3 is CASSDAEGLGVYEQYF.

This clone was detected a few times. Gene names refer to mouse genes. The read stops 4 residues short of the end of the CDR3; the missing end is completed from the germline J gene. The rearrangement uses TRBV14 and TRBJ2-3; 12 positions match TRBD1. The V gene's germline CDR1 is SGHDT and CDR2 FRDEAV. J gave up 3 bases and V 7 bases, and 3 bases lay outside the gene matches. This CDR3 comprises 14 residues. The covered CDR3 bases are TGTGCCAGCCCCGGGACAGGGGGCGCAGAA. Amino acid sequence: CASPGTGGAE. In full, the CDR3 reads CASPGTGGAETLYF.

This clone was detected many times. A far larger clone differs by one base, so this is likely a read error. Each gene name is a mouse one. The read ends 4 residues before the CDR3 terminus; that terminus is restored from the germline J gene. The chain links TRBV13-3 to TRBJ2-3; 11 bases fit TRBD1. The junction had 5 bases not matched to a gene; V was cut back by 2 bases and J by 0 bases. Germline CDR1 reads NNHDY; CDR2 reads SYVADS. The CDR3 spans 17 residues. CDR3 DNA, as far as it was read: TGTGCCAGCAGTGAAGGGGACAGGGGGGCTAGTGCAGAA. This encodes CASSEGDRGASAE. The entire CDR3 sequence reads CASSEGDRGASAETLYF.

This clone was seen ten or more times. Gene names and germline refer to mouse. Read sequence stops 4 residues before the CDR3 end, and the germline J gene provides the missing end. V is TRBV19 and J is TRBJ2-1; a weak D match, TRBD1 (6 bases). V lost 7 bases to trimming and J lost 2 bases, with 16 bases between them. Germline V gives CDR1 FNHDT, CDR2 SITEND (reference sequence). This CDR3 contains 15 residues. The CDR3 sequence is CASSRPRGDYAEQFF. CDR3 DNA, as far as it was read: TGTGCCAGCTCCCGTCCCAGGGGAGACTATGCT.

This clone was found a few times. TCRdb's protein and the translated DNA diverge at residue 15; the protein reported here is the translation of the DNA. Mouse germline and gene names are used. The read falls 3 residues short of the CDR3 end, and the missing part is taken from the germline J gene. The gene calls are TRBV13-2 and TRBJ1-6; TRBD1 agrees at 11 bases. TRBJ1-6 is noted as an ORF with a role that remains uncertain. The CDR3 sequence is 18 residues long. Looked up from germline, CDR1 is NNHNN and CDR2 is SYGAGS (reference sequence). V shed 2 bases, J shed 0 bases, and the junction held 4 bases outside the gene matches. The covered CDR3 bases are TGTGCCAGCGGTGAAGGGGACAGGGGGGCTTCCTATAATTCGCCC. Its translation: CASGEGDRGASYNSP. The whole CDR3 protein is CASGEGDRGASYNSPLYF.

On this clone itself: Genes and germline come from the mouse. The read terminates 4 residues before the CDR3 end, so the remaining end is supplied by the germline J gene. The chain is built from TRBV19 and TRBJ2-1; possible D gene TRBD2, 7 bases. CDR1 FNHDT and CDR2 SITEND come from the germline V gene (reference sequence). V lost 4 bases, J lost 3 bases, and 14 bases lay in between. This CDR3 is 15 amino acids long. CDR3 DNA (partial): TGTGCCAGCAGTCATTTGAGGGGGGCCTATGCT. Amino acids: CASSHLRGAYA. The entire CDR3 is CASSHLRGAYAEQFF.

Details on this clone: The gene names given are mouse names. The read finishes 4 residues shy of the CDR3 end, and the germline J gene is used to complete it. The chain joins TRBV14 to TRBJ2-5, with 8 bases aligning to TRBD2. Germline V gene lookup returns CDR1 SGHDT and CDR2 FRDEAV. This CDR3 has 14 residues. J was trimmed by 2 bases and V by 4 bases; bases with no gene match: 3. CDR3 loop: CASSIWGGQDTQYF. Incomplete CDR3 DNA: TGTGCCAGCAGTATTTGGGGGGGCCAAGAC.

About this clone itself: The genes are named according to mouse. The CDR3 end falls 4 residues outside the read, so it is completed with the germline J gene. The chain uses TRBV15 and TRBJ1-4, with D possibly TRBD1 on 6 matching bases. The CDR3 consists of 15 residues. Germline CDR1 is SGHND and CDR2 is FRSKSL. Trimming stripped 5 bases from V and 0 bases from J, with 10 bases between. CDR3: CASSPGTISNERLFF. The sequenced part of the CDR3 DNA is TGTGCCAGCAGTCCGGGGACAATTTCCAACGAA.

In this sample, this clone turned up many times. The junction departs from the called germline gene at one end, perhaps through a read error. Mouse gene names apply. From the germline J gene comes the end of the CDR3, since the read stops 4 residues before it. The V gene is TRBV13-1, the J gene TRBJ2-1; TRBD1 agrees at 8 bases. Looked up from germline, CDR1 is NSHNY and CDR2 is SYGAGN. CDR3 size: 13 residues. The CDR3 reads CASGDRGYAEQFF. CDR3 DNA (partial): TGTGCCAGCGGTGACAGGGGCTATGCT.

As concerns this clone: TCRdb's protein does not match the DNA translation at residue 13; the protein provided is translated from the DNA. A far larger clone is a single base away, which makes a read error likely. The listed genes are named as in mouse. Read data end 3 residues before the CDR3 end; the end is taken from the germline J gene. The genes are TRBV29 and TRBJ1-3; 8 bases agree with TRBD1. CDR1 MSHET and CDR2 SYDVDS come from the germline V gene. The CDR3 extends over 16 amino acids. J was trimmed by 3 bases and V by 1 base; bases with no gene match: 5. The chain's CDR3 is CASSLWDRSFGNTLYF. CDR3 DNA (partial): TGTGCTAGCAGTTTATGGGACAGGAGTTTTGGAAATACG. The full variable domain, completed using reference TRBV29 and TRBJ1-3, is DMKVTQMPRYLIKRMGENVLLECGQDMSHETMYWYRQDPGLGLQLIYISYDVDSNSEGDIPKGYRVSRKKREHFSLILDSAKTNQTSVYFCASSLWDRSFGNTLYFGEGSRLIVV.

Ten or more counts support this clone. The gene names given are mouse names. The read comes to an end 4 residues before the CDR3 does, leaving the germline J gene to fill in the end. V is TRBV13-2 and J is TRBJ2-5; 14 bases map to TRBD2. In germline, CDR1 is NNHNN, CDR2 SYGAGS (reference sequence). This CDR3 comprises 17 residues. The covered CDR3 bases are TGTGCCAGCGGTGGCTCCGGGACTGGGGGGGCGCGGGAC. Its translation is CASGGSGTGGARD. In full, the CDR3 reads CASGGSGTGGARDTQYF.

This clone was found many times. Gene names and germline refer to mouse. The read falls 4 residues short of the CDR3 end, and the missing part is taken from the germline J gene. The rearrangement links TRBV14 to TRBJ2-3, with TRBD1 identical over 11 bases. The CDR3 has 17 residues. Germline V lookup: CDR1 SGHDT, CDR2 FRDEAV. Trimming cost V 7 bases and J 0 bases; bases outside gene matches: 10. CDR3 residues: CASGEGDRGASAETLYF. Partial CDR3 DNA: TGTGCCAGCGGTGAAGGGGACAGGGGGGCTAGTGCAGAA.

This clone was found many times. Mouse gene names apply. The DNA ends 4 residues before the CDR3 does, and the rest of the CDR3 is filled in from the germline J gene. The V call is TRBV31, the J call TRBJ2-1, with TRBD1 matching 8 bases. The germline V gene has CDR1 GKSSPN and CDR2 SITVG. The CDR3 has 14 amino acids. This CDR3 reads CAWSLKDRETEQFF. The sequenced part of the CDR3 DNA is TGTGCCTGGAGTCTAAAGGACAGGGAGACT.

This clone appeared many times. Mouse gene names and germline throughout. The read terminates 4 residues ahead of where the CDR3 ends, so the germline J gene completes it. This sequence joins TRBV19 and TRBJ1-2; the D gene is possibly TRBD1 (5 bases). Germline V gives CDR1 FNHDT, CDR2 SITEND (reference sequence). The CDR3 has 13 residues. The V end lost 1 base, the J end lost 3 bases, and 7 bases lay between the germline ends. The sequenced part of the CDR3 DNA is TGTGCCAGCAGTATAATGGGGGACTCC. This translates into CASSIMGDS. The full CDR3 protein reads CASSIMGDSDYTF.

In this sample, this clone turned up many times. Here the gene names and germline are mouse. Sequencing ends 4 residues short of the CDR3 end; the germline J gene provides the rest. The V call is TRBV19, the J call TRBJ2-1; 11 bases line up with TRBD1. The CDR3 totals 14 residues. With 4 bases clipped from V and 6 bases from J, the junction kept 3 bases outside the gene matches. Germline-derived CDR1 and CDR2 are FNHDT and SITEND (reference sequence). The part of the CDR3 DNA that was read is TGTGCCAGCAGTCCGGGACAGGGGGTTGCT. This codes for CASSPGQGVA. The whole CDR3 protein reads CASSPGQGVAEQFF.

For this clone: Gene labels here are mouse ones. The read falls 4 residues short of the CDR3 end, and the missing part is taken from the germline J gene. The chain couples TRBV4 to TRBJ2-7; 8 bases fit TRBD1. The germline V gene encodes CDR1 LGHDT and CDR2 YNNKQL (reference sequence). Germline trimming cut 4 bases from V and 3 bases from J; bases unmatched to any gene: 2. This CDR3 region has 13 residues. Partial CDR3 DNA: TGTGCCAGCAGCTTTGGACAGGGCTAT. It specifies CASSFGQGY. The entire CDR3 protein reads CASSFGQGYEQYF.

This clone was counted ten times or more. All gene names here are mouse names. Read data end 4 residues before the CDR3 end; the end is taken from the germline J gene. The chain employs TRBV13-1 and TRBJ2-7; TRBD2 aligns across 13 bases. CDR1 is NSHNY, CDR2 SYGAGN, per germline. Trimming at V came to 5 bases and at J to 3 bases, leaving 5 bases not matched to a gene. This CDR3 spans 15 amino acids. The sequenced CDR3 bases are TGTGCCAGCAGCCCCGGGACTGGGGGGGACTAT. Translation gives CASSPGTGGDY. The complete CDR3 protein is CASSPGTGGDYEQYF.

This clone was counted ten times or more. Mouse gene names apply. The sequenced fragment ends 4 residues before the CDR3 boundary, so the rest is inferred from the germline J gene. V gene TRBV5 combines with J gene TRBJ1-4; D gene uncertain. CDR1 is LGHNA and CDR2 is YNLKQL in the germline V gene (reference sequence). Trimming stripped 4 bases from V and 0 bases from J, with 9 bases between. CDR3 length: 15 residues. The CDR3 loop is CASSPRQISNERLFF. Incomplete CDR3 DNA: TGTGCCAGCAGCCCCCGACAAATTTCCAACGAA.

This clone was observed a handful of times. Mouse germline and gene names are used. The read comes to an end 4 residues before the CDR3 does, leaving the germline J gene to fill in the end. The chain uses TRBV14 and TRBJ2-5, with TRBD2 as a possible D gene (6 bases). Germline V gives CDR1 SGHDT, CDR2 FRDEAV. CDR3 length: 13 residues. V gave up 7 bases and J gave up 3 bases, with 12 bases separating them. The CDR3 bases that were read are TGTGCCAGCGGTTCTGGGGAACAAGAC. This encodes CASGSGEQD. The whole CDR3 sequence is CASGSGEQDTQYF.

This clone was counted ten times or more. Germline and genes here are mouse. CDR3 DNA (partial): TGTGCCAGCGGTGAGACCTGGGGGGATAACCAAGAC. Encoded protein: CASGETWGDNQD. The full CDR3 protein is CASGETWGDNQDTQYF. The V call is TRBV13-2, the J call TRBJ2-5, with 8 positions matching TRBD2. Read coverage stops 4 residues before the CDR3 terminus; the germline J gene supplies the remainder. Trimming removed 2 bases from V and 0 bases from J; junction bases left unmatched: 5. The CDR3 has 16 residues. Germline CDR1 NNHNN, CDR2 SYGAGS (reference sequence).

With regard to this clone: The listed genes are named as in mouse. The CDR3 is cut off 4 residues early in the read; its end comes from the germline J gene. Other DNA sequences in the same sample also yield this CDR3. V and J are TRBV13-1 and TRBJ2-4; 12 positions match TRBD2. There are 15 residues in the CDR3. J lost 3 bases, V lost 2 bases, and 1 base had no gene match. Germline assignment: CDR1 NSHNY and CDR2 SYGAGN. Partial CDR3 DNA: TGTGCCAGCAGTGACGGACTGGGGGGGCAAAAC. It encodes CASSDGLGGQN. The whole CDR3 sequence is CASSDGLGGQNTLYF.